The 13 T cell receptor beta chains below come from one sample, sequenced in a study of blood T cell repertoires in COVID-19. The repertoire was sequenced with immunoSEQ multiplex PCR; TCRdb's copy has only in-frame clones and lacks some. The sample carries around 130,000 clones, roughly 84% recorded once. The sample taken for sequencing was peripheral blood. All receptors derive from a man in his thirties or forties with COVID-19, enrolled during active disease.

This chain connects TRBV5-5 to TRBJ2-7, with a weak D call TRBD1 (5 bases). The CDR3 is made up of 16 amino acids. V was cut by 4 bases and J by 1 base, with 18 bases left in between. The germline V gene encodes CDR1 SGHKS and CDR2 YYEKEE (reference sequence). For the CDR3, the DNA is TGTGCCAGCAGCCCCACGACCTGGACAACTTCCTACGAGCAGTACTTC. It specifies CASSPTTWTTSYEQYF.

V and J are TRBV7-9 and TRBJ2-2, with TRBD1 matching over 9 bases. Per germline, CDR1 SEHNR and CDR2 FQNEAQ (reference sequence). The CDR3 has 15 amino acids. J gave up 2 bases and V 6 bases, and 4 bases lay outside the gene matches. The CDR3 DNA reads TGTGCCAGCAGACGACAGGGGGGAAACACCGGGGAGCTGTTTTTT. It translates to CASRRQGGNTGELFF. Drawing the rest from reference TRBV7-9 and TRBJ2-2, the complete variable domain is DTGVSQNPRHKITKRGQNVTFRCDPISEHNRLYWYRQTLGQGPEFLTYFQNEAQLEKSRLLSDRFSAERPKGSFSTLEIQRTEQGDSAMYLCASRRQGGNTGELFFGEGSRLTVL.

The chain employs TRBV6-4 and TRBJ2-2; D might be TRBD1 (5 bases). Trimming cost V 11 bases and J 7 bases, with 20 bases left between them. This CDR3 comprises 14 residues. Germline CDR1 and CDR2: MRHNA and SNTAGT. CDR3 in amino acids: CAGRQGVVGGELFF. The CDR3 DNA sequence: TGTGCCGGTCGCCAGGGTGTCGTCGGCGGGGAGCTGTTTTTT.

This sequence joins TRBV7-8 and TRBJ1-3; the D gene is possibly TRBD1 (6 bases). This CDR3 is built from 15 residues. Germline V gene lookup returns CDR1 SGHVS and CDR2 FQNEAQ. V was pared by 5 bases and J by 4 bases, with 15 bases between. As DNA, the CDR3 is TGTGCCAGCAGCCTCCGACAGGCTAAAGGAAACACCATATATTTT. Protein sequence: CASSLRQAKGNTIYF.

The V gene is TRBV6-5, the J gene TRBJ1-5, with 9 bases identical to TRBD1. The CDR3 contains 13 residues. The V gene's germline CDR1 is MNHEY and CDR2 SVGAGI. J was trimmed by 6 bases and V by 6 bases; bases with no gene match: 3. This CDR3 is CASRRTGAQPQHF. DNA of the CDR3: TGTGCCAGCAGGAGGACAGGGGCTCAGCCCCAGCATTTT.

This chain connects TRBV5-4 to TRBJ2-1; maybe TRBD2 (6 bases). The CDR3 sequence is 15 residues long. Trimming pared 4 bases from V and 8 bases from J, leaving 19 bases between. Germline V CDR1 and CDR2: SGHNT, YYREEE (reference sequence). CDR3 region: CASSILEREQDEQFF. CDR3 bases: TGTGCCAGCAGCATCTTGGAACGGGAGCAGGATGAGCAGTTCTTC.

This sequence joins TRBV4-1 and TRBJ1-4; the D is unclear. The CDR3 spans 16 residues. V lost 0 bases to trimming and J lost 1 base, with 9 bases between them. The germline V gene encodes CDR1 MGHRA and CDR2 YSYEKL. The CDR3 DNA sequence: TGCGCCAGCAGCCAAGAGGTATCCAGAACTAATGAAAAACTGTTTTTT. This sequence encodes CASSQEVSRTNEKLFF.

The chain recombines TRBV6-5 with TRBJ1-4; D not certain. Per germline, CDR1 MNHEY and CDR2 SVGAGI. V gave up 2 bases and J gave up 8 bases, with 15 bases separating them. The CDR3 has 15 amino acids. Written as DNA, the CDR3 is TGTGCCAGCAGTTACAGCCACGCGCGAGGCGAAAAACTGTTTTTT. As protein: CASSYSHARGEKLFF.

This chain connects TRBV6-1 to TRBJ2-7, with TRBD2 as a possible D gene (6 bases). Germline lookup yields CDR1 MNHNS and CDR2 SASEGT. This CDR3 contains 19 residues. V was pared by 0 bases and J by 2 bases, with 23 bases between. In nucleotides, the CDR3 is TGTGCCAGCAGTGAAGCCCCGACCCCGGGACTCAAATTTACCTACGAGCAGTACTTC. Translation gives CASSEAPTPGLKFTYEQYF.

The chain recombines TRBV30 with TRBJ2-2; 13 bases match TRBD2. The length of the CDR3 is 17 residues. CDR1 GTSNPN and CDR2 SVGIG come from the germline V gene (reference sequence). The V and J ends lost 2 bases and 8 bases, in that order; junction bases with no gene match: 11. The chain's CDR3 is CAWSPLRTSGSEGELFF. For the CDR3, the DNA is TGTGCCTGGAGTCCCCTCCGGACTAGCGGGAGTGAAGGGGAGCTGTTTTTT. Full variable domain (remainder filled in from reference TRBV30 and TRBJ2-2): SQTIHQWPATLVQPVGSPLSLECTVEGTSNPNLYWYRQAAGRGLQLLFYSVGIGQISSEVPQNLSASRPQDRQFILSSKKLLLSDSGFYLCAWSPLRTSGSEGELFFGEGSRLTVL.

The chain joins TRBV5-1 to TRBJ2-6, with D hard to call. CDR1 is SGHRS and CDR2 is YFSETQ in the germline V gene. V lost 4 bases and J 0 bases, leaving 8 bases between the germline ends. This CDR3 spans 15 amino acids. CDR3 sequence reads: CASSLTPSGANVLTF. The CDR3 DNA sequence: TGCGCCAGCAGCCTGACACCCTCTGGGGCCAACGTCCTGACTTTC.

The chain uses TRBV6-5 and TRBJ1-1, with 7 bases fitting TRBD1. This CDR3 is 14 amino acids long. Unmatched junction bases numbered 9, after V lost 6 bases and J lost 5 bases. In germline, CDR1 is MNHEY, CDR2 SVGAGI. CDR3 nucleotides: TGTGCCAGCAGGATAACAGGGGCTAGGACTGAAGCTTTCTTT. As protein: CASRITGARTEAFF.

The V call is TRBV10-1, the J call TRBJ1-5, with D tentatively TRBD1 (6 bases). Germline-derived CDR1 and CDR2 are WNHNN and SYGVQD (reference sequence). V was shortened by 3 bases and J by 5 bases, with 11 bases between the two germline ends. This CDR3 is built from 14 residues. CDR3 DNA: TGCGCCAGCAGTGAAGGGGGAATCTATCAGCCCCAGCATTTT. It yields the protein CASSEGGIYQPQHF.